The T cell receptor beta chain described here comes from a study of shared clonotypes between healthy human individuals. Study outcomes and limitations: Sharing across several donors was seen in 4.5% to 5.5% of naive CD4 clonotypes.

The V end lost 7 bases, the J end lost 3 bases, and 13 bases lay between the germline ends. CDR3 size: 14 residues. The germline V gene encodes CDR1 SGHRS and CDR2 YFSETQ. Original data processing: As immunoSEQ supplied junction-only sequences (without quality scores), filtering differed. The table came from immunoSEQ multiplex PCR; TCRdb's copy has only in-frame clones and leaves some out. V and J calls and clone size follow that table, whereas D and trimming were derived from the DNA. The repertoire holds approximately 2.3 million clones, over 90% seen once, with approximately 0.4% in the top ten. Partitioning of CD4+ cells yielded a CD45RA+ naive subset and a CD45RA-negative memory subset. On this clone itself: What it binds is unknown.

The receptor was isolated from a man younger than 30 in good health. Some clones in this sample may be carry-over from other donors' samples. V usage is TRBV5-1 and J usage is TRBJ2-2, with TRBD1 as a possible D gene (5 bases). The sample consisted of naive CD4+ T cells from PBMCs. Subset: CD45RA+ positively selected. CDR3 DNA: TGCGCCAGCCAGGGTAGGGGTGACACCGGGGAGCTGTTTTTT. Translated, it gives CASQGRGDTGELFF.